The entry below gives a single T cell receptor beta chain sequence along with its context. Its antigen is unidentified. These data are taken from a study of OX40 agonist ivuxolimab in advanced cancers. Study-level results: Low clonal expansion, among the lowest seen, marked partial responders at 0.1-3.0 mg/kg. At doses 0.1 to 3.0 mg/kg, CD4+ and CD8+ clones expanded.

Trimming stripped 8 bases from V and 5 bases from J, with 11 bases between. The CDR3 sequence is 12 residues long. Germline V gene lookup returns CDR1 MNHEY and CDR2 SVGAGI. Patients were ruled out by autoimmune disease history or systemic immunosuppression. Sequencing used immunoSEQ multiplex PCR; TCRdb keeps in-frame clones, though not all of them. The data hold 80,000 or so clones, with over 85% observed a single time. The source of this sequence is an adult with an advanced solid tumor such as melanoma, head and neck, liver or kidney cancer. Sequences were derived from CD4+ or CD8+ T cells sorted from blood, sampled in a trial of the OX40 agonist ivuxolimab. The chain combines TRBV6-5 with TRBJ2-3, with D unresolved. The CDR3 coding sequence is TGTGCCAGCGGCAAAACGCTAGATACGCAGTATTTT. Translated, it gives CASGKTLDTQYF.